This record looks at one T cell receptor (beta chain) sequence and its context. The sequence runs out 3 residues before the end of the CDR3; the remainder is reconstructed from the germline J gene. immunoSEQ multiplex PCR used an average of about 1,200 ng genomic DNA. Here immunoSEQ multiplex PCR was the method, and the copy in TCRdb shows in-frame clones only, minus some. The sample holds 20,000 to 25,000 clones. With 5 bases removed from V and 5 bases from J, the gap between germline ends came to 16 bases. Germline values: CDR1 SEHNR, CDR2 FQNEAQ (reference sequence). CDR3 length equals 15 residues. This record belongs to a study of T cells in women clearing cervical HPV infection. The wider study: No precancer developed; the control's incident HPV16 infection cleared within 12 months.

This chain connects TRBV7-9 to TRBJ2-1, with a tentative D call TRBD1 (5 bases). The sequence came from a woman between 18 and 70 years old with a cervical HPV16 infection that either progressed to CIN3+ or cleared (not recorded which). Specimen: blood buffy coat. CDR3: CASSLEGAANNEQFF. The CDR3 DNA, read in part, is TGTGCCAGCAGCCTCGAAGGGGCGGCGAACAATGAG.